This T cell receptor beta chain originates from a study of cytomegalovirus exposure and HLA in healthy donors. This CDR3 contains 13 residues. Trimming shortened V by 7 bases and J by 4 bases, and 12 bases separated the two germline ends. From germline, CDR1 is SGHRS and CDR2 YFSETQ. Amplification used 60 Vbeta primers and 13 Jbeta primers. Clones were read by immunoSEQ multiplex PCR, and TCRdb kept only the in-frame ones, dropping some. The profile shows roughly 130,000 clones, 80% of them singletons. The TCR originated in a male donor in good health and CMV-seronegative. Sequencing used PBMCs. The V and J genes are TRBV5-1 and TRBJ1-3, with D perhaps matching TRBD1 (5 bases). The DNA of the CDR3 is TGCGCCAGCCAGGGACTAAAGGGAAACACCATATATTTT. Protein product: CASQGLKGNTIYF.